This T cell receptor beta chain was captured in a study of blood T cell repertoires in COVID-19. Study as a whole: Samples of COVID-19 (acute and convalescent) were obtained from the United States, Italy and Spain. T cells, B-cell-depleted T cells, or PBMCs supplied cDNA or gDNA.

J gave up 1 base and V 1 base, and 3 bases lay outside the gene matches. The CDR3 length is 16 residues. Germline V gives CDR1 SGHAT, CDR2 FQNNGV. Methods used by the authors: By means of reference gene primer amplification, nucleated cell counts were estimated. Repertoires were generated with immunoSEQ multiplex PCR, while TCRdb's copy carries only in-frame clones and drops some. That table supplies the V and J calls and clone size; D and trimming were determined from the DNA. The sample has 39,000 or so clones, 91% seen once. The sequence was obtained from a man aged 45-65 years with active COVID-19. Sequenced input: peripheral blood. This rearrangement joins TRBV11-2 to TRBJ2-3, with 9 bases fitting TRBD2. CDR3 in amino acids: CASSLVLAGGTDTQYF. CDR3 bases: TGTGCCAGCAGCTTAGTCTTAGCGGGGGGCACAGATACGCAGTATTTT.